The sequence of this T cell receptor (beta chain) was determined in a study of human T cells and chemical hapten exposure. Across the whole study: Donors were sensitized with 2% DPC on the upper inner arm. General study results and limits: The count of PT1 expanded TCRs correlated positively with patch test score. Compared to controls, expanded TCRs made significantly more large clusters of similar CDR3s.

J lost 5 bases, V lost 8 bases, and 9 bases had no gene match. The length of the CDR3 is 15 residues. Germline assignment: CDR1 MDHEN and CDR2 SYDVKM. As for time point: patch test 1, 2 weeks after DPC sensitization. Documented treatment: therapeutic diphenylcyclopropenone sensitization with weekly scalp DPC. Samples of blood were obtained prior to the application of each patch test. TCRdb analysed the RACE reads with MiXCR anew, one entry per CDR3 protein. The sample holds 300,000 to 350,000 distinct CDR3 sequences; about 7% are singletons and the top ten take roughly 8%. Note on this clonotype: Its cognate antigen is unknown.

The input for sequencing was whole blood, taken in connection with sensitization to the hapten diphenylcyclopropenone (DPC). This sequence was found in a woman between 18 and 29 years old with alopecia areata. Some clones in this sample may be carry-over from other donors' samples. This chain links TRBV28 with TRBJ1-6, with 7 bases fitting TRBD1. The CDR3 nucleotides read TGTGCCAGCCAGGAGGGACAGTATCATAATTCACCCCTCCACTTT. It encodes CASQEGQYHNSPLHF.